This TCR beta chain derives from a study of vaccination and CD4 T cells after COVID-19. Across the study: In the control cultures, a CEFX pool, an HIV-1 Nef pool, or no peptide was supplied. Points from the study as a whole: Of the reactive clones in convalescent patients, a median about 90% showed up only post-vaccination.

The time point denotes: late sampling 161 to 241 days after vaccination in a few convalescent patients. Treatment: 10-day PBMC culture with coronavirus spike peptide pools or control peptides (ViraFEST assay). Positive PCR tests dated from March to December 2020, predating US Alpha, Beta and Delta variants. Comment on this clonotype: Its antigen is still unknown.

The V gene end was trimmed by 6 bases and the J gene end by 3 bases; junction bases not matched to a gene: 4. Looked up from germline, CDR1 is SQVTM and CDR2 is ANQGSEA. This CDR3 is built from 13 residues. At the Johns Hopkins FTIC core, DNA taken from cultured CD4+ T cells was sequenced by way of the Oncomine TCR Beta short-read assay. Cultures of CD4+ T cells served as the source for extracting genomic DNA. Using its own MiXCR run on the PCR reads, TCRdb lists one record per CDR3 protein. The profile shows approximately 22,000 distinct CDR3 sequences, about 30% of them singletons. The chain couples TRBV29-1 to TRBJ1-5, with 8 bases fitting TRBD1. The clonotype comes from a human donor who had recovered from COVID-19. The material sequenced was CD4+ T cells from blood, cultured in vitro, taken about 7 months after SARS-CoV-2 vaccination. This CDR3 is CSVRTGINQPQHF. In DNA form, the CDR3 reads TGCAGCGTCCGGACAGGGATCAATCAGCCCCAGCATTTT.